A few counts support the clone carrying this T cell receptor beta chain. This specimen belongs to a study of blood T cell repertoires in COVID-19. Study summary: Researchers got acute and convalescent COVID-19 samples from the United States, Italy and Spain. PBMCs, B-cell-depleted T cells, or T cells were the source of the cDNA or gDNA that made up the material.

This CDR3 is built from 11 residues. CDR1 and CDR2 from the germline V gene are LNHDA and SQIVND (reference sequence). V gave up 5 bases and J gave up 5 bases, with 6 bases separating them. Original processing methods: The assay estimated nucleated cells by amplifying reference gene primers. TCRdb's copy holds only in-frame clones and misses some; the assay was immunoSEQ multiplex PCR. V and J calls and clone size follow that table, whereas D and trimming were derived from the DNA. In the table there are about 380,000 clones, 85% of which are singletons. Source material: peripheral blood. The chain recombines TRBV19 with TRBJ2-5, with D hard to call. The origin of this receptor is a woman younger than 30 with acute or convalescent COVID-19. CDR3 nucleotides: TGTGCCAGTAGTTTCGGGGAGACCCAGTACTTC. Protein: CASSFGETQYF. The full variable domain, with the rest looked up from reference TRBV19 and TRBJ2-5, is DGGITQSPKYLFRKEGQNVTLSCEQNLNHDAMYWYRQDPGQGLRLIYYSQIVNDFQKGDIAEGYSVSREKKESFPLTVTSAQKNPTAFYLCASSFGETQYFGPGTRLLVL.